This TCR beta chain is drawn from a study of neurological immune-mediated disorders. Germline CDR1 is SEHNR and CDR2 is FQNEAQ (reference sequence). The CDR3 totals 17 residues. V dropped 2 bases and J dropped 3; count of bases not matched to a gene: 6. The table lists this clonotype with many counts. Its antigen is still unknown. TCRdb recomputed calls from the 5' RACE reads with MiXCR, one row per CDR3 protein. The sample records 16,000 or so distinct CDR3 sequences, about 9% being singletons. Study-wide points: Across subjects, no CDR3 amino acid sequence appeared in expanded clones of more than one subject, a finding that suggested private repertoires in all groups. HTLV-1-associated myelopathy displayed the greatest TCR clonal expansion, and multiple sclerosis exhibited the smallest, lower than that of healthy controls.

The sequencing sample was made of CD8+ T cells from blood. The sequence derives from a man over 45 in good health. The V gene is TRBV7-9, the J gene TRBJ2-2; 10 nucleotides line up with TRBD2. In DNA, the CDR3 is TGTGCCAGCAGCTTATATGGGACTAGCGCCGACACCGGGGAGCTGTTTTTT. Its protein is CASSLYGTSADTGELFF.